A single sample is the source of the 25 T cell receptor beta chains below, sequenced in a study of T-cell reconstitution after alpha-beta-depleted transplantation in children. For TCRbeta, the library was prepared with unique molecular identifiers. A single record per CDR3 protein comes from TCRdb applying MiXCR to the PCR reads. The sample holds some 150,000 distinct CDR3 sequences; around 9% are singletons and the top ten take around 18%. Material: PBMCs, mostly from graft donor cells, obtained 180 days after TCRalphabeta/CD19-depleted stem cell transplant. These receptors all stem from a female patient aged 2-9 years who had a stem cell transplant for congenital amegakaryocytic thrombocytopenia, so the T cells may come from the graft donor.

This clonotype was counted at least ten times. This chain links TRBV20-1 with TRBJ2-3, with D possibly matching TRBD2 (6 bases). The CDR3 is 13 residues long. The V and J ends lost 3 bases and 2 bases respectively, with 9 bases between them. The V gene's germline CDR1 is DFQATT and CDR2 SNEGSKA (reference sequence). The CDR3 DNA reads as TGCAGTGCTAGCGGGGGAAACACAGATACGCAGTATTTT. Its protein is CSASGGNTDTQYF.

This clonotype was counted at least ten times. The CDR3 loop reads CAWSVQGGSGGLTEAFF. CDR3 nucleotide sequence: TGTGCCTGGAGTGTACAAGGGGGATCCGGAGGGCTCACTGAAGCTTTCTTT. The chain employs TRBV30 and TRBJ1-1; a weak D match, TRBD1 (6 bases). Trimming removed 0 bases at V and 4 bases at J, with 21 bases between. In germline, CDR1 is GTSNPN, CDR2 SVGIG (reference sequence). There are 17 residues in the CDR3.

For this clonotype: Just one base apart from a much larger clone, this may be a read error. The chain links TRBV28 to TRBJ1-1; D not certain. The CDR3 covers 9 residues. Germline-derived CDR1 and CDR2 are MDHEN and SYDVKM. The CDR3 coding sequence is TGTGTTCTAGGCACTGAACCTTTCTTT. The encoded protein is CVLGTEPFF.

This clonotype was counted many times. This sequence joins TRBV5-1 and TRBJ1-1; 9 nucleotides align to TRBD1. The CDR3 extends over 14 amino acids. J gave up 4 bases and V 2 bases, and 3 bases lay outside the gene matches. Germline V CDR1 and CDR2: SGHRS, YFSETQ. CDR3 sequence: CASSLGTGITEAFF. The DNA for the CDR3 is TGCGCCAGCAGCTTAGGGACAGGGATCACTGAAGCTTTCTTT.

This rearrangement joins TRBV10-3 to TRBJ2-5; D is unclear. Germline CDR1 and CDR2: ENHRY and SYGVKD. There are 14 residues in the CDR3. Trimming left V 3 bases short and J 2 bases short, with 10 bases between. In DNA form, the CDR3 reads TGTGCCATCAGTGACGAGGTGGGGCAAGAGACCCAGTACTTC. Translation gives CAISDEVGQETQYF.

This clonotype was counted at least ten times. The V call is TRBV5-1, the J call TRBJ2-7; possible D gene TRBD1, 5 bases. The germline V gene encodes CDR1 SGHRS and CDR2 YFSETQ. Trimming cost V 2 bases and J 0 bases, with 15 bases left between them. This CDR3 spans 16 amino acids. CDR3 sequence (DNA): TGCGCCAGCAGCTTTAGGTGGACAAGCAGCTCCTACGAGCAGTACTTC. This gives the protein CASSFRWTSSSYEQYF.

This clonotype was seen at least ten times. V usage is TRBV20-1 and J usage is TRBJ2-7, with 9 bases identical to TRBD2. CDR1 DFQATT and CDR2 SNEGSKA come from the germline V gene (reference sequence). V dropped 0 bases and J dropped 3; count of bases not matched to a gene: 6. This CDR3 is 15 amino acids long. The CDR3 spells CSARDNLAGLYEQYF. As DNA, the CDR3 is TGCAGTGCTAGAGATAACCTAGCGGGACTCTACGAGCAGTACTTC.

This clonotype was seen repeatedly, ten times or more. The J gene is TRBJ1-1, the V gene TRBV5-4, with 9 bases identical to TRBD1. Germline V gene lookup returns CDR1 SGHNT and CDR2 YYREEE (reference sequence). This CDR3 comprises 14 residues. Losses at the gene ends were 3 bases for V and 6 bases for J; bases not matched to a gene: 6. In DNA form, the CDR3 reads TGTGCCAGCAGCTACGGACAGGGGAAACCTGAAGCTTTCTTT. Translated, it gives CASSYGQGKPEAFF.

The chain joins TRBV4-3 to TRBJ2-5; perhaps TRBD1 as D (6 bases). Trimming left V 3 bases short and J 4 bases short, with 12 bases between. This CDR3 spans 14 amino acids. Germline CDR1 and CDR2: LGHNA and YSLEER. CDR3 nucleotides: TGCGCCAGCAGCCAGCGCAGGGGTTTAGAGACCCAGTACTTC. It codes for CASSQRRGLETQYF.

This clonotype has at least ten counts. The gene calls are TRBV7-2 and TRBJ2-7; D uncertain. This CDR3 has 12 residues. Trimming stripped 4 bases from V and 4 bases from J, with 8 bases between. Germline assignment: CDR1 SGHTA and CDR2 FQGNSA. The DNA for the CDR3 is TGTGCCAGCAGCTCCAGAGTTTACGAGCAGTACTTC. It yields the protein CASSSRVYEQYF.

V gene TRBV5-1 combines with J gene TRBJ2-7, with 7 bases fitting TRBD1. The CDR3 runs to 15 residues. CDR1 and CDR2 from the germline V gene are SGHRS and YFSETQ. Trimming at V came to 4 bases and at J to 2 bases, leaving 9 bases not matched to a gene. Here the CDR3 reads CASSLRTGGAYEQYF. In DNA form, the CDR3 reads TGCGCCAGCAGCCTAAGGACAGGTGGGGCCTACGAGCAGTACTTC.

The table lists this clonotype with a few counts. The chain carries TRBV6-5 and TRBJ2-7, with 7 bases fitting TRBD1. J gave up 3 bases and V 0 bases, and 5 bases lay outside the gene matches. The CDR3 length is 15 residues. In germline, CDR1 is MNHEY, CDR2 SVGAGI. CDR3 sequence reads: CASSYSGQPIYEQYF. Written as DNA, the CDR3 is TGTGCCAGCAGTTACTCGGGACAGCCTATCTACGAGCAGTACTTC.

This clonotype was recorded at least ten times. The genes are TRBV27 and TRBJ2-2, with 12 nucleotides matching TRBD2. There are 18 residues in the CDR3. Germline CDR1 reads MNHEY; CDR2 reads SMNVEV (reference sequence). The ends lost 6 bases at V and 7 bases at J; junction bases unmatched: 15. The CDR3 nucleotides read TGTGCCAGCAGCACGACCACGACTAGCGGGAGACTGATCGGGGAGCTGTTTTTT. This codes for CASSTTTTSGRLIGELFF.

This clonotype showed up many times. The chain couples TRBV7-6 to TRBJ2-7; D may correspond to TRBD1 or TRBD2 (5 bases each). Germline assignment: CDR1 SGHVS and CDR2 FNYEAQ. The CDR3 contains 15 residues. V shed 4 bases and J shed 3 bases, with 16 bases lying between them. The CDR3 nucleotides are TGTGCCAGCAGCTACGACCGGGACGGATTCTACGAGCAGTACTTC. This codes for CASSYDRDGFYEQYF.

At least ten counts were recorded for this clonotype. The rearrangement joins TRBV29-1 to TRBJ2-3; D uncertain. The CDR3 covers 12 residues. Germline V lookup: CDR1 SQVTM, CDR2 ANQGSEA. V was shortened by 4 bases and J by 0 bases, with 5 bases between the two germline ends. CDR3 nucleotides: TGCAGCGTTGTGACTAGCACAGATACGCAGTATTTT. Amino acids: CSVVTSTDTQYF.

This clonotype was picked up many times. This chain joins TRBV12-3 or TRBV12-4 and TRBJ2-3, with 8 bases aligning to TRBD2. V was pared by 2 bases and J by 3 bases, with 10 bases of the junction left unmatched. This CDR3 region has 17 residues. CDR3 sequence reads: CASSLFWAGGETDTQYF. CDR3 DNA: TGTGCCAGCAGTTTATTCTGGGCGGGAGGAGAGACAGATACGCAGTATTTT.

In its sample, this clonotype was seen many times. The chain couples TRBV5-6 to TRBJ2-2; no clear D gene. The CDR3 spans 13 residues. Trimming removed 1 base from V and 1 base from J, with 2 bases in between. The germline gives CDR1 SGHDT, CDR2 YYEEEE. CDR3 nucleotide sequence: TGTGCCAGCAGCTTGTGGAACACCGGGGAGCTGTTTTTT. Translating gives CASSLWNTGELFF.

There are many counts of this clonotype. The rearrangement uses TRBV20-1 and TRBJ2-7; TRBD1 aligns across 7 bases. Germline V gene sequence: CDR1 DFQATT, CDR2 SNEGSKA (reference sequence). The trim removed 0 bases at V and 4 bases at J, leaving 0 bases unmatched. There are 12 residues in the CDR3. DNA of the CDR3: TGCAGTGCTAGAGACAGGGGGTACGAGCAGTACTTC. Amino acid sequence: CSARDRGYEQYF.

J is TRBJ1-3 and V is TRBV28, with D uncertain. The V gene's germline CDR1 is MDHEN and CDR2 SYDVKM. The V end was cut by 6 bases, the J end by 0 bases, with 12 bases between. The CDR3 is 15 amino acids. The CDR3 DNA reads as TGTGCCAGCAGCCCTCCGGTAAACTCTGGAAACACCATATATTTT. Protein sequence: CASSPPVNSGNTIYF.

There are many counts of this clonotype. The chain links TRBV7-2 to TRBJ2-7; D ambiguous. The germline gives CDR1 SGHTA, CDR2 FQGNSA. V gave up 2 bases and J gave up 2 bases, with 16 bases separating them. The CDR3 is 16 amino acids. In nucleotides, the CDR3 is TGTGCCAGCAGCTTAAGTTCCGGACCACCTCCCTACGAGCAGTACTTC. The encoded protein is CASSLSSGPPPYEQYF.

The J gene is TRBJ2-1, the V gene TRBV4-3, with a possible D match to TRBD1 (6 bases). V lost 4 bases and J 8 bases, leaving 18 bases between the germline ends. Germline-derived CDR1 and CDR2 are LGHNA and YSLEER. This CDR3 comprises 15 residues. CDR3 in DNA: TGCGCCAGCAGCCGAGTTTGGGGGCGAGGGGATGAGCAGTTCTTC. Protein sequence: CASSRVWGRGDEQFF.

This clonotype has more than one count but fewer than ten. V is TRBV29-1 and J is TRBJ2-3; D tentatively reads TRBD1 or TRBD2 (5 bases each). Germline CDR1 and CDR2: SQVTM and ANQGSEA. V lost 2 bases and J 0 bases, leaving 6 bases between the germline ends. This CDR3 region has 13 residues. The CDR3 nucleotides read TGCAGCGTTGAACGGGACAGCACAGATACGCAGTATTTT. Translated: CSVERDSTDTQYF.

This clonotype was seen at least ten times. V gene TRBV25-1 combines with J gene TRBJ2-4, with D hard to call. V was pared by 2 bases and J by 2 bases, with 13 bases between. This CDR3 region has 16 residues. Germline V gene lookup returns CDR1 MGHDK and CDR2 SYGVNS. CDR3: CASSEIRSLTKNIQYF. In DNA, the CDR3 is TGTGCCAGCAGTGAAATAAGGAGTTTAACCAAAAACATTCAGTACTTC.

This clonotype was detected a few times. This sequence joins TRBV29-1 and TRBJ1-5; the D gene is possibly TRBD1 (6 bases). The CDR3 is 12 amino acids. The germline V gene encodes CDR1 SQVTM and CDR2 ANQGSEA. With 6 bases removed from V and 6 bases from J, the gap between germline ends came to 12 bases. Written as DNA, the CDR3 is TGCAGCGTCGGAGGGGGAAGTCAGCCCCAGCATTTT. Translating gives CSVGGGSQPQHF.

This clonotype has at least ten counts. The chain couples TRBV20-1 to TRBJ2-7, with D perhaps TRBD1 (6 bases). Trimming left V 8 bases short and J 3 bases short, with 11 bases between. This CDR3 is built from 11 residues. The germline CDR1 and CDR2 sequences are DFQATT and SNEGSKA (reference sequence). The CDR3 sequence: CSPYRVYEQYF. The CDR3 DNA follows: TGCAGTCCGTACAGGGTCTACGAGCAGTACTTC.